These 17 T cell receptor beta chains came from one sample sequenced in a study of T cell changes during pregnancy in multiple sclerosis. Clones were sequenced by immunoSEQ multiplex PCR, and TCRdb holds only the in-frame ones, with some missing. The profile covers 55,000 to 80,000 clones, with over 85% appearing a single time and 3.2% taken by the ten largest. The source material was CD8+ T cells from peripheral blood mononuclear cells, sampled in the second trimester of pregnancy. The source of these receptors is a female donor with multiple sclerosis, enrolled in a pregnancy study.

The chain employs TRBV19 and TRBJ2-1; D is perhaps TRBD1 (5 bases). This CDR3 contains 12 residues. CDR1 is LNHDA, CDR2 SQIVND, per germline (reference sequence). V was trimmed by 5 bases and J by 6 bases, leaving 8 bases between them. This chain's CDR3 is CASSYGANEQFF. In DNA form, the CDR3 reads TGTGCCAGTAGTTATGGGGCCAATGAGCAGTTCTTC.

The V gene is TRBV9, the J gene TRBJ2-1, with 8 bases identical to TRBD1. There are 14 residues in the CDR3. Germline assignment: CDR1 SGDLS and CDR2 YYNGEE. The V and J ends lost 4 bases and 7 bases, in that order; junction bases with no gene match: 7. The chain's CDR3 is CASSPRTGWNEQFF. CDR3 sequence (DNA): TGTGCCAGCAGCCCCCGGACAGGGTGGAATGAGCAGTTCTTC.

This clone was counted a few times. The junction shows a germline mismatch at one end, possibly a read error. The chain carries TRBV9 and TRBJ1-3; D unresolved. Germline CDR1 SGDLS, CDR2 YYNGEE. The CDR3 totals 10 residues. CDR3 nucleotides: TGTGCCAGCAGCCCATACCTTCGGGATTTT. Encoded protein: CASSPYLRDF.

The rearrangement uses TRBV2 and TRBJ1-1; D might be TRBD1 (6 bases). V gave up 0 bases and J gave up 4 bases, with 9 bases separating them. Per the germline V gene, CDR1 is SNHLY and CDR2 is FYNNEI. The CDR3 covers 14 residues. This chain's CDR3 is CASSEADRFTEAFF. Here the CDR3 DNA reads TGTGCCAGCAGTGAAGCCGACAGGTTCACTGAAGCTTTCTTT.

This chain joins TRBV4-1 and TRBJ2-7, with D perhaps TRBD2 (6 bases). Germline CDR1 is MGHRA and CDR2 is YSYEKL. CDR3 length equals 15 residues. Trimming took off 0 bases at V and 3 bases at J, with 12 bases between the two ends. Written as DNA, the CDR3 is TGCGCCAGCAGCCAAGATAGAGGAGGGGTCTACGAGCAGTACTTC. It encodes CASSQDRGGVYEQYF.

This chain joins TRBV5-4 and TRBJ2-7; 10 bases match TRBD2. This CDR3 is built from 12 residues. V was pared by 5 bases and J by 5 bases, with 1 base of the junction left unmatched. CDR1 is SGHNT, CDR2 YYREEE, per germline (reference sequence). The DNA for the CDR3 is TGTGCCAGCAGTGGGACTAGCGACGAGCAGTACTTC. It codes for CASSGTSDEQYF. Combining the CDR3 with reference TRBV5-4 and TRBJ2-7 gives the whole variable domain ETGVTQSPTHLIKTRGQQVTLRCSSQSGHNTVSWYQQALGQGPQFIFQYYREEENGRGNFPPRFSGLQFPNYSSELNVNALELDDSALYLCASSGTSDEQYFGPGTRLTVT.

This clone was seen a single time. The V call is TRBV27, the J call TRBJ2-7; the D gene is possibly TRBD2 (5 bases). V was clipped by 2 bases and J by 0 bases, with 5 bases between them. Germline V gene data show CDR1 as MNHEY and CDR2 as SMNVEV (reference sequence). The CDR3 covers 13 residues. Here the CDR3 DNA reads TGTGCCAGCAGTTTAGCGGGCTCCTACGAGCAGTACTTC. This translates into CASSLAGSYEQYF.

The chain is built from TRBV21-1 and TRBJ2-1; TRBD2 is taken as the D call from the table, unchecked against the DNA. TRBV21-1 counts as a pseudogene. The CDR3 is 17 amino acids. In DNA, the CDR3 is TGTGCCAGCAGCAAAAGGGGCCCAGCGGGAGGAGGGAATGAGCAGTTCTTC. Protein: CASSKRGPAGGGNEQFF.

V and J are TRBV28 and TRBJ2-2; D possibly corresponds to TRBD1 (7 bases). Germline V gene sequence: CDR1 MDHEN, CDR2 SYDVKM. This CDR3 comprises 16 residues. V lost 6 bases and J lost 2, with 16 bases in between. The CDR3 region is CASSGGTGVNTGELFF. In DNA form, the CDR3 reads TGTGCCAGCAGCGGGGGAACAGGGGTAAACACCGGGGAGCTGTTTTTT.

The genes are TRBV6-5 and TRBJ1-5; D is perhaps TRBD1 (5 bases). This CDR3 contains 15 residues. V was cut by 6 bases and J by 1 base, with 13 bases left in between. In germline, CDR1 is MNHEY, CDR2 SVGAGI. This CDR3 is CASRPVQGSNQPQHF. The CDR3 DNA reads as TGTGCCAGCAGACCGGTTCAGGGAAGCAATCAGCCCCAGCATTTT.

DNA of the CDR3: TGTGCCAGCAGTGAACTTGGACAGGGAAGTGAAAAACTGTTTTTT. Protein sequence: CASSELGQGSEKLFF. This rearrangement joins TRBV6-1 to TRBJ1-4; TRBD1 matches at 8 bases. The CDR3 length is 15 residues. Germline V CDR1 and CDR2: MNHNS, SASEGT. V shed 2 bases and J 7 bases; nucleotides not matched to a gene: 6.

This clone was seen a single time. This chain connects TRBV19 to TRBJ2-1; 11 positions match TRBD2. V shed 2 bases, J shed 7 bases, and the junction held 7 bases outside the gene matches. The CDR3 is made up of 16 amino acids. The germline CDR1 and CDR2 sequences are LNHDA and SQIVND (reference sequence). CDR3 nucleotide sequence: TGTGCCAGTAGTATAAAACTAGCGGGAGTTCTTAATGAGCAGTTCTTC. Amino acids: CASSIKLAGVLNEQFF.

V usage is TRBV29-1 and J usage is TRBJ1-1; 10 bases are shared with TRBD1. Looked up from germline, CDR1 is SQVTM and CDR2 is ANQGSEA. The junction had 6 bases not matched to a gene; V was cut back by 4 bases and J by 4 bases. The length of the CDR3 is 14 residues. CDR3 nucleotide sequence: TGCAGCGTTGGACCGGGACAGGGGAGCACTGAAGCTTTCTTT. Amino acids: CSVGPGQGSTEAFF.

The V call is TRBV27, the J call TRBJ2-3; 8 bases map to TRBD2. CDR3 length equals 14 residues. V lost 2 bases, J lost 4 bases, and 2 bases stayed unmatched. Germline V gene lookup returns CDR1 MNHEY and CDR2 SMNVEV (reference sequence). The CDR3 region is CASSLAGGADTQYF. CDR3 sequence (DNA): TGTGCCAGCAGTTTAGCGGGAGGCGCAGATACGCAGTATTTT.

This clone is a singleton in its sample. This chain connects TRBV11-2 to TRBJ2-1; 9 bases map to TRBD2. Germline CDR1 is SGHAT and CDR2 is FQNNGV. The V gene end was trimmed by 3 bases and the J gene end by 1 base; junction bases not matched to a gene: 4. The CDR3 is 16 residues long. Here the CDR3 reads CASSFTAGGSYNEQFF. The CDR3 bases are TGTGCCAGCAGCTTCACAGCGGGAGGTTCCTACAATGAGCAGTTCTTC.

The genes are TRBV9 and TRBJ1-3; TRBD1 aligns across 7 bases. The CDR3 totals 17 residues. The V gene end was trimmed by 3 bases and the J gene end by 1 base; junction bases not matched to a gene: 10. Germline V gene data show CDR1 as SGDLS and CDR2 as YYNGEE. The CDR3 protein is CASSEGATGGSGNTIYF. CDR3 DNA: TGTGCCAGCAGCGAGGGGGCTACGGGGGGGTCTGGAAACACCATATATTTT.

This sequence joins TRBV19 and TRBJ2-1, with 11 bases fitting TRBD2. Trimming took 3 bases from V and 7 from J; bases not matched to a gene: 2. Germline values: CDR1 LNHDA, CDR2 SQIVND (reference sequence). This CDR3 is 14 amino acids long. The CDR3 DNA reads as TGTGCCAGTAGTATGGGACTAGCGGAGAATGAGCAGTTCTTC. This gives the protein CASSMGLAENEQFF.